This T cell receptor beta chain was captured by sequencing in a study of blood T cell repertoires in COVID-19. Study context: The United States, Italy and Spain were the sources of the acute and convalescent COVID-19 samples.

Authors' methods: The authors estimated nucleated cell counts from reference gene primer amplification. Repertoires were generated with immunoSEQ multiplex PCR, while TCRdb's copy carries only in-frame clones and drops some. From that table come the V and J calls and clone size; the DNA was used to work out D and trimming. The repertoire holds about 300,000 clones, with approximately 86% as singletons. In germline, CDR1 is SEHNR, CDR2 FQNEAQ (reference sequence). The CDR3 consists of 13 residues. V was cut by 3 bases and J by 3 bases, with 8 bases left in between. Sequenced input: peripheral blood. This TCR came from a man in his 70s with acute or convalescent COVID-19. V is TRBV7-9 and J is TRBJ2-5; no clear D. CDR3 bases: TGTGCCAGCAGCTTTGGTGCGGAAGAGACCCAGTACTTC. This sequence encodes CASSFGAEETQYF.